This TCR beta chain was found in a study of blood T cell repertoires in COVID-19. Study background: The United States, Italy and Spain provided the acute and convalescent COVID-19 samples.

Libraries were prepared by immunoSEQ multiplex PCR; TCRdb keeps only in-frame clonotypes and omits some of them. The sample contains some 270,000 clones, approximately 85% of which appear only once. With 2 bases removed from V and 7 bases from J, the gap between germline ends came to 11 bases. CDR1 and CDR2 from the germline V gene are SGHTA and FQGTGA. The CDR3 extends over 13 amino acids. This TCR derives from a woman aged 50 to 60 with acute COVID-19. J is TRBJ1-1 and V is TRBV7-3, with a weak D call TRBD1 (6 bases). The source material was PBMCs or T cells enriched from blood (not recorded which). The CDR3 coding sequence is TGTGCCAGCAGCTTAGATTCGGACAGTGAAGCTTTCTTT. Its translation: CASSLDSDSEAFF.